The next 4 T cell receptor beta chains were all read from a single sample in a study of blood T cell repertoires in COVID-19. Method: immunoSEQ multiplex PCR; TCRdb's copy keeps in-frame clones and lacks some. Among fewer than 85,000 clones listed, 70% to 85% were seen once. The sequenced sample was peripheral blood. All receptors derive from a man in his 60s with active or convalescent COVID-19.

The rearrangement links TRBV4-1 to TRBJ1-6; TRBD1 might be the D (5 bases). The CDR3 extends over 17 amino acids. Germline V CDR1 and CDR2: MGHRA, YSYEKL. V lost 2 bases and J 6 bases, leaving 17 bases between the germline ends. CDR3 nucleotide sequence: TGCGCCAGCAGCCAACGATCTCTGGAAAGGGGTAATTCACCCCTCCACTTT. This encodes CASSQRSLERGNSPLHF.

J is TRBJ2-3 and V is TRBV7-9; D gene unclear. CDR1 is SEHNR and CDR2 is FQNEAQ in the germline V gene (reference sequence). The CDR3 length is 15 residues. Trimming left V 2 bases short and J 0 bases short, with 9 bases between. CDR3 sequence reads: CASSLTAPSTDTQYF. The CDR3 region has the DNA TGTGCCAGCAGCTTAACTGCTCCCAGCACAGATACGCAGTATTTT.

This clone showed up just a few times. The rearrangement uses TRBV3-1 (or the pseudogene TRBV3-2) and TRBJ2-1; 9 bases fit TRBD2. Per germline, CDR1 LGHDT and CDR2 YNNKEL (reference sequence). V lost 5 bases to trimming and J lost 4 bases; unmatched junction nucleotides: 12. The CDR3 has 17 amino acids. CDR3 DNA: TGTGCCAGCAGCTCTATGCGGGGGGGCATGTCATACAATGAGCAGTTCTTC. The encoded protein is CASSSMRGGMSYNEQFF.

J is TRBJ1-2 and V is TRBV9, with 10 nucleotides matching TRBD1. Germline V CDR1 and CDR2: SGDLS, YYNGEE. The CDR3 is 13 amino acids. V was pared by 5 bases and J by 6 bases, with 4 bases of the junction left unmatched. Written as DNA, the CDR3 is TGTGCCAGCAGATCCGGGACAGGGGATGGCTACACCTTC. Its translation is CASRSGTGDGYTF.